This T cell receptor beta chain was identified during a study of response to subunit inactivated influenza vaccine. The CDR3 totals 14 residues. Germline V gene data show CDR1 as LNHNV and CDR2 as YYDKDF (reference sequence). Trimming cost V 1 base and J 2 bases, with 8 bases left between them. This clonotype has a count of ten or more. Each CDR3 protein gets one entry after TCRdb re-called the RT-PCR reads with MiXCR. The data hold fewer than 600,000 distinct CDR3 sequences, with more than 7% observed a single time. The clonotype originates from a man between 50 and 69 years old who received an inactivated influenza vaccine. The material was PBMCs from blood, obtained less than 30 months after vaccination. The gene calls are TRBV15 and TRBJ1-2; D remains ambiguous. The CDR3 sequence is CATSRGGGNYGYTF. CDR3 coding DNA: TGTGCCACCAGCAGAGGCGGAGGAAACTATGGCTACACCTTC.